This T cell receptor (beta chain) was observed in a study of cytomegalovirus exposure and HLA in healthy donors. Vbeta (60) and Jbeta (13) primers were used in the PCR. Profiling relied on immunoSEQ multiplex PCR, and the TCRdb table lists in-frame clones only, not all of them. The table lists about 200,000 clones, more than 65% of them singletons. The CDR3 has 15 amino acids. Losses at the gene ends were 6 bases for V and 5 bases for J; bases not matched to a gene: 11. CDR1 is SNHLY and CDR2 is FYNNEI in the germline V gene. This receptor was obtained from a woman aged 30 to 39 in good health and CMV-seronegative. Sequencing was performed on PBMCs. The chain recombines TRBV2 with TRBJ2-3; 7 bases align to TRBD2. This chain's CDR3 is CASRAERGTRDTQYF. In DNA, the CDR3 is TGTGCCAGCAGAGCAGAGCGGGGTACTAGAGATACGCAGTATTTT.